The 14 T cell receptor beta chains presented below share a single source sample, sequenced in a study of blood T cell repertoires in COVID-19. Clones were sequenced by immunoSEQ multiplex PCR, and TCRdb holds only the in-frame ones, with some missing. The table records about 250,000 clones, over 80% of them present only once. Sequences were obtained from peripheral blood. The receptor set was obtained from a woman aged 60-75 years with active or convalescent COVID-19.

J is TRBJ1-1 and V is TRBV4-1; D gene uncertain. V was clipped by 0 bases and J by 5 bases, with 13 bases between them. CDR3 size: 15 residues. The germline CDR1 and CDR2 sequences are MGHRA and YSYEKL. Here the CDR3 DNA reads TGCGCCAGCAGCCAAGATCTTCGGGTTAGGACTGAAGCTTTCTTT. This encodes CASSQDLRVRTEAFF.

The table lists this clone with a few counts. V gene TRBV11-1 combines with J gene TRBJ2-5, with a possible D match to TRBD1 (6 bases). CDR1 is SGHAT and CDR2 is FQDESV in the germline V gene (reference sequence). V lost 3 bases and J lost 1, with 15 bases in between. The CDR3 consists of 16 residues. The CDR3 here is CASSFSSGTSQETQYF. CDR3 DNA: TGTGCCAGCAGCTTCAGCTCTGGGACAAGCCAAGAGACCCAGTACTTC. Using reference TRBV11-1 and TRBJ2-5 for the parts outside the CDR3, the full variable domain is EAEVAQSPRYKITEKSQAVAFWCDPISGHATLYWYRQILGQGPELLVQFQDESVVDDSQLPKDRFSAERLKGVDSTLKIQPAELGDSAMYLCASSFSSGTSQETQYFGPGTRLLVL.

The chain recombines TRBV27 with TRBJ2-2; the D gene is possibly TRBD2 (6 bases). The CDR3 is made up of 18 amino acids. The V and J ends lost 1 base and 4 bases respectively, with 19 bases between them. In germline, CDR1 is MNHEY, CDR2 SMNVEV (reference sequence). The CDR3 DNA follows: TGTGCCAGCAGTTTATATCGGATTGGAGGGGTGTTCACCGGGGAGCTGTTTTTT. It translates to CASSLYRIGGVFTGELFF.

The CDR3 nucleotides read TGTGCCACCTCCGTAGGCAGGGTGGACTCCTACGAGCAGTACTTC. Amino acid sequence: CATSVGRVDSYEQYF. This chain links TRBV2 with TRBJ2-7, with TRBD1 as a possible D gene (5 bases). The CDR3 has 15 residues. Per germline, CDR1 SNHLY and CDR2 FYNNEI. With 10 bases removed from V and 0 bases from J, the gap between germline ends came to 19 bases.

The chain is built from TRBV19 and TRBJ2-6; 7 nucleotides agree with TRBD2. The CDR3 contains 16 residues. Losses at the gene ends were 7 bases for V and 0 bases for J; bases not matched to a gene: 6. Germline V gene data show CDR1 as LNHDA and CDR2 as SQIVND (reference sequence). CDR3 sequence reads: CASTSGVSSGANVLTF. In DNA, the CDR3 is TGTGCCAGTACCAGCGGGGTATCCTCTGGGGCCAACGTCCTGACTTTC.

V usage is TRBV10-3 and J usage is TRBJ2-7; D is possibly TRBD2 (7 bases). CDR1 ENHRY and CDR2 SYGVKD come from the germline V gene. V lost 10 bases and J 5 bases, leaving 18 bases between the germline ends. The CDR3 has 13 amino acids. CDR3 protein: CATTGQGRDEQYV. CDR3 nucleotides: TGTGCCACCACCGGCCAGGGGAGGGACGAGCAGTACGTC.

The chain is built from TRBV4-1 and TRBJ1-3; a weak D match, TRBD1 (5 bases). Trimming stripped 4 bases from V and 0 bases from J, with 13 bases between. CDR3 length: 16 residues. Germline assignment: CDR1 MGHRA and CDR2 YSYEKL. In nucleotides, the CDR3 is TGCGCCAGCAGCCGACCTACAGGTTCCTCTGGAAACACCATATATTTT. Translation gives CASSRPTGSSGNTIYF.

The V gene is TRBV28, the J gene TRBJ2-1; D remains ambiguous. Trimming removed 5 bases at V and 9 bases at J, with 11 bases between. Germline V gene lookup returns CDR1 MDHEN and CDR2 SYDVKM. The CDR3 is 12 amino acids. The CDR3 sequence: CASSRLSTEQFF. CDR3 bases: TGTGCCAGCAGTCGCCTTAGCACTGAGCAGTTCTTC.

The chain joins TRBV7-6 to TRBJ2-1; 7 bases map to TRBD2. This CDR3 is built from 16 residues. The trim removed 7 bases at V and 3 bases at J, leaving 12 bases unmatched. Germline loops: CDR1 SGHVS, CDR2 FNYEAQ. CDR3 DNA sequence: TGTGCCAGCACCGACCGGAGGGCTAGCGGCTACAATGAGCAGTTCTTC. This translates into CASTDRRASGYNEQFF. The full variable domain, rest sourced from reference TRBV7-6 and TRBJ2-1, is GAGVSQSPRYKVTKRGQDVALRCDPISGHVSLYWYRQALGQGPEFLTYFNYEAQQDKSGLPNDRFSAERPEGSISTLTIQRTEQRDSAMYRCASTDRRASGYNEQFFGPGTRLTVL.

This clone was seen only a few times. J is TRBJ2-7 and V is TRBV15, with 7 bases matching TRBD1. Germline V gives CDR1 LNHNV, CDR2 YYDKDF (reference sequence). J gave up 6 bases and V 0 bases, and 5 bases lay outside the gene matches. The CDR3 loop spans 14 amino acids. As DNA, the CDR3 is TGTGCCACCAGCAGAGATCGTACAGGGGCCGAGCAGTACTTC. It yields the protein CATSRDRTGAEQYF.

The rearrangement joins TRBV10-3 to TRBJ1-2; the D is unclear. Trimming stripped 0 bases from V and 8 bases from J, with 10 bases between. The CDR3 is 13 residues long. Germline V gives CDR1 ENHRY, CDR2 SYGVKD. The CDR3 DNA reads as TGTGCCATCAGTGAGTCGATCGGGGAGGGCTACACCTTC. Translating gives CAISESIGEGYTF.

This rearrangement joins TRBV6-5 to TRBJ1-3; D not certain. V dropped 8 bases and J dropped 2 bases, with 16 bases sitting between them. This CDR3 contains 15 residues. Germline-derived CDR1 and CDR2 are MNHEY and SVGAGI. The CDR3 bases are TGTGCCAGCCGGACCCGGCGGACTGCTGGAAACACCATATATTTT. This encodes CASRTRRTAGNTIYF.

The chain links TRBV7-2 to TRBJ2-3, with 8 bases identical to TRBD2. Germline trimming cut 5 bases from V and 4 bases from J; bases unmatched to any gene: 11. The CDR3 extends over 16 amino acids. Germline values: CDR1 SGHTA, CDR2 FQGNSA. CDR3 bases: TGTGCCAGCAGCCCCGGGAGCGGGGGTAAGGCAGATACGCAGTATTTT. Translation: CASSPGSGGKADTQYF.

This chain joins TRBV3-1 (or the pseudogene TRBV3-2) and TRBJ2-7, with D maybe TRBD1 (6 bases). Germline CDR1 is LGHDT and CDR2 is YNNKEL (reference sequence). Deletions cut 4 bases from V and 2 bases from J, with 18 bases between. The CDR3 extends over 16 amino acids. CDR3 region: CASSRFPGHLTYEQYF. Here the CDR3 DNA reads TGTGCCAGCAGCCGATTTCCGGGACACCTGACCTACGAGCAGTACTTC.